The clone carrying this T cell receptor beta chain has only a few counts. Its target is unknown. The sample is drawn from a study of post-analysis software for immune sequencing data. The CDR3 spans 14 residues. Germline V gene data show CDR1 as SGHRS and CDR2 as YFSETQ. Trimming cost V 4 bases and J 3 bases; bases outside gene matches: 5. Study-level findings and limits: Controls had significantly higher normalized Chao1 diversity than multiple sclerosis patients. The authors found that F measure strongly co-clustered same-batch samples. Patients showed TRBV5-6, TRBV5-1 and TRBV20-1 among four to six TRBV segments more frequent than in controls.

Incorporated into the TCR beta cDNA libraries were unique molecular identifiers, which served to reduce PCR and sequencing biases. Input of about 0.9 to 10 million T cells yielded roughly 530,000 cDNA molecules. TCRdb called the PCR reads again in MiXCR, with one record for every CDR3 protein. This table has about 210,000 distinct CDR3 sequences, 25% to 30% appearing once. This sequence joins TRBV5-1 and TRBJ1-2; 8 bases align to TRBD1. The sequencing sample was made of blood. This clonotype originated in a girl aged 2-17 years with multiple sclerosis. CDR3 sequence (DNA): TGCGCCAGCAGCCCGGGACAGGCCCACTATGGCTACACCTTC. Translation: CASSPGQAHYGYTF.